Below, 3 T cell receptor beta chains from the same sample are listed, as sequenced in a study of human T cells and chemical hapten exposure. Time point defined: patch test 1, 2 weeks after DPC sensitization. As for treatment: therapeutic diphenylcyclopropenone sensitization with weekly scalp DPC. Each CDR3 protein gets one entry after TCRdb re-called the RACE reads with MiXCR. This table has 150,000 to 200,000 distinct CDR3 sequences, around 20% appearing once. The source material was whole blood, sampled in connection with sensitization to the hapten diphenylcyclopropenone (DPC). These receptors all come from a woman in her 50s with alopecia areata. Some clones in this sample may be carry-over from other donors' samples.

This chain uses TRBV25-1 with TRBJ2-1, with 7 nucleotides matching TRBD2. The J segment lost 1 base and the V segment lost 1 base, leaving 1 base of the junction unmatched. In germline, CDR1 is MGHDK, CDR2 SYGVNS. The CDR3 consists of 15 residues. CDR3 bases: TGTGCCAGCAGTGAATGGGGGGGTTCCTACAATGAGCAGTTCTTC. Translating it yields CASSEWGGSYNEQFF. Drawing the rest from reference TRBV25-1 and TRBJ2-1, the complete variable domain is EADIYQTPRYLVIGTGKKITLECSQTMGHDKMYWYQQDPGMELHLIHYSYGVNSTEKGDLSSESTVSRIRTEHFPLTLESARPSHTSQYLCASSEWGGSYNEQFFGPGTRLTVL.

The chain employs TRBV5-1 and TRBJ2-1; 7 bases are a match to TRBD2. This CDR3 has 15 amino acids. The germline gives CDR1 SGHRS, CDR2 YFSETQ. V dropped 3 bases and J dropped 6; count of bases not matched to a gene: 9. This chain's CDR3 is CASSSGGGLGNEQFF. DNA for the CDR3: TGCGCCAGCAGCTCTGGGGGGGGTCTAGGCAATGAGCAGTTCTTC.

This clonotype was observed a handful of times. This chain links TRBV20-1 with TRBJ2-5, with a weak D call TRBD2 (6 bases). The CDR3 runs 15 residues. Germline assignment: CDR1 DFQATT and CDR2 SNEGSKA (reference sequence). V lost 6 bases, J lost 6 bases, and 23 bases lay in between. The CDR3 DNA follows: TGCAGTGCCCCCCGGGGACTTTCGGCTTGTCAGACCCAGTACTTC. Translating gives CSAPRGLSACQTQYF.